Included here is one T cell receptor beta chain sequence, with context. Per the study methods: The authors estimated nucleated cell counts from reference gene primer amplification. Method: immunoSEQ multiplex PCR; TCRdb's copy keeps in-frame clones and lacks some. V and J calls and clone size are given by that table; D and trimming were obtained from the DNA. Among roughly 250,000 clones listed, 70% to 90% were seen once. The data belong to a study of blood T cell repertoires in COVID-19. Study as a whole: Acute and convalescent COVID-19 specimens originated in the United States, Italy and Spain.

V was clipped by 5 bases and J by 5 bases, with 18 bases between them. Germline V gives CDR1 SGHAT, CDR2 FQNNGV. CDR3 length: 15 residues. The chain is built from TRBV11-2 and TRBJ1-1, with D unclear. Sample: peripheral blood. This TCR derives from a woman aged 40 to 50 with acute or convalescent COVID-19. CDR3: CASSPRSLVYTEAFF. The CDR3 DNA reads TGTGCCAGCAGCCCGAGGTCTTTGGTATATACTGAAGCTTTCTTT.